This T cell receptor (beta chain) appears in the sequencing data of a study of CD8 T cells in Susac syndrome. The authors reverse transcribed 0.5 to 1 ug RNA with random hexamers. TCRdb itself ran the immunoSEQ multiplex PCR reads through MiXCR, one entry per CDR3 protein. Of about 85,000 distinct CDR3 sequences listed, 94% are singletons. The V end was cut by 1 base, the J end by 8 bases, with 8 bases between. Germline V gives CDR1 SGHVS, CDR2 FQNEAQ. The CDR3 runs to 13 residues. The TCR sequence derives from a human donor in good health. Input material: CD8+ T cells from PBMCs. The V and J genes are TRBV7-8 and TRBJ1-4, with D unresolved. The CDR3 protein is CASSLDRQEKLFF. The DNA for the CDR3 is TGTGCCAGCAGCTTAGACAGACAAGAAAAACTGTTTTTT. The full variable domain, completed using reference TRBV7-8 and TRBJ1-4, is GAGVSQSPRYKVAKRGQDVALRCDPISGHVSLFWYQQALGQGPEFLTYFQNEAQLDKSGLPSDRFFAERPEGSVSTLKIQRTQQEDSAVYLCASSLDRQEKLFFGSGTQLSVL.